This T cell receptor (beta chain) was captured by sequencing in a study of OX40 agonist ivuxolimab in advanced cancers. TCRdb keeps only in-frame clones here, not all; method: immunoSEQ multiplex PCR. This table holds 65,000 to 80,000 clones, roughly 93% found once. CDR1 SGHAT and CDR2 FQNNGV come from the germline V gene. This CDR3 spans 14 amino acids. V lost 1 base, J lost 4 bases, and 2 bases stayed unmatched. The sequencing used CD4+ or CD8+ T cells sorted from blood, collected in a trial of the OX40 agonist ivuxolimab. The rearrangement links TRBV11-2 to TRBJ2-7; 9 positions agree with TRBD2. This TCR was sampled from an adult with an advanced solid tumor such as melanoma, head and neck, liver or kidney cancer. DNA for the CDR3: TGTGCCAGCAGCTTAGTTAGCGGGGGATACGAGCAGTACTTC. Protein: CASSLVSGGYEQYF.